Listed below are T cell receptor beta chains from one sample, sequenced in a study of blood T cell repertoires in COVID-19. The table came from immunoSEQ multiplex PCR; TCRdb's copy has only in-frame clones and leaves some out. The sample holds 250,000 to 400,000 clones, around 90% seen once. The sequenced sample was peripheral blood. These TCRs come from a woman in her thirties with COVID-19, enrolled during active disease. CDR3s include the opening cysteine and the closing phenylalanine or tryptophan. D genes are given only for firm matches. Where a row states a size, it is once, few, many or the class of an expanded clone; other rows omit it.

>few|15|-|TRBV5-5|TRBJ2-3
CASSLWGVSTDTQYF
TGTGCCAGCAGCTTGTGGGGGGTGAGCACAGATACGCAGTATTTT
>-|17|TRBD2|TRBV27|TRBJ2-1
CASSFFRAGVRGNEQFF
TGTGCCAGCAGTTTCTTCAGGGCGGGAGTAAGGGGCAATGAGCAGTTCTTC
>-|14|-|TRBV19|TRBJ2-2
CASLGLGEGGELFF
TGTGCCTCGCTTGGGTTGGGAGAGGGCGGGGAGCTGTTTTTT
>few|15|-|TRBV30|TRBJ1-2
CAWRSDRMDIYGYTF
TGTGCCTGGAGGAGCGACAGGATGGATATCTATGGCTACACCTTC
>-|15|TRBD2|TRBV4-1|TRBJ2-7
CASSQVAGGPYEQYF
TGCGCCAGCAGCCAAGTAGCGGGAGGGCCCTACGAGCAGTACTTC
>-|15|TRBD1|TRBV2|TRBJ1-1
CASRNRGKGDTEAFF
TGTGCCAGCAGAAACAGGGGAAAAGGGGACACTGAAGCTTTCTTT
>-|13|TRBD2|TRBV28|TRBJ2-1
CASLAVLYNEQFF
TGTGCCTCCCTAGCGGTACTATACAATGAGCAGTTCTTC
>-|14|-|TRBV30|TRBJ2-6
CAWSGTSGANVLTF
TGTGCCTGGAGTGGAACATCTGGGGCCAACGTCCTGACTTTC
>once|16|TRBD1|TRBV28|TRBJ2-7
CASSLYGDRGRDEQYF
TGTGCCAGCAGTTTGTACGGGGACAGGGGACGGGACGAGCAGTACTTC
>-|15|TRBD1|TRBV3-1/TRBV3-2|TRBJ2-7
CASSSSDRGLREQYF
TGTGCCAGCAGCTCCAGTGACAGGGGGCTCCGCGAGCAGTACTTC
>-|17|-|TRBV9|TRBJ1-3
CASSVEYDGNSGNTIYF
TGTGCCAGCAGCGTAGAATACGACGGGAACTCTGGAAACACCATATATTTT
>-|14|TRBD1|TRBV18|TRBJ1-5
CASSTDRGNQPQHF
TGTGCCAGCTCAACGGACAGGGGCAATCAGCCCCAGCATTTT
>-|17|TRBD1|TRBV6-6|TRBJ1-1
CASSRTPGGGKETEAFF
TGTGCCAGCAGTCGTACTCCAGGGGGTGGAAAGGAGACTGAAGCTTTCTTT
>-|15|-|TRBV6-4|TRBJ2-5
CASSASPSGQETQYF
TGTGCCAGCAGTGCCTCCCCCAGCGGCCAAGAGACCCAGTACTTC
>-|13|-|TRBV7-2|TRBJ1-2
CASSFAGAYGYTF
TGTGCCAGCAGCTTCGCAGGGGCCTATGGCTACACCTTC
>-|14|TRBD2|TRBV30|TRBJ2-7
CAWTPGGSPYEQYF
TGTGCCTGGACCCCGGGAGGTTCTCCCTACGAGCAGTACTTC
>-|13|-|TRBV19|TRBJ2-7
CASTPDSSYEQYF
TGTGCCAGTACCCCGGACAGTAGCTACGAGCAGTACTTC
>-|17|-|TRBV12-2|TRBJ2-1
CASRLGVWREGENEQFF
TGTGCAAGTCGCTTAGGGGTCTGGCGGGAAGGGGAGAATGAGCAGTTCTTC